The rows below give T cell receptor beta chains drawn from one sample of a study of blood T cells in healthy people across ages. TCRdb reprocessed the 5' RACE reads with MiXCR, giving one entry per CDR3 protein. Among about 680,000 distinct CDR3 sequences listed, about 52% were seen once. Source material: blood. The receptors shown here come from a woman aged 60 to 75 in good health. CDR3s include the opening cysteine and the closing phenylalanine or tryptophan. A D gene is named only where the DNA matches it firmly. Size is omitted from some rows. Given values are once, few, many or a class for expanded clones.

CDR3nt: TGTGCCAGCAGCCGTCGACAGGGAAACGAGCAGTACTTC
CDR3aa: CASSRRQGNEQYF
abundance: -
j_gene: TRBJ2-7
d_gene: TRBD1
v_gene: TRBV7-3

CDR3nt: TGTGCCAGCAGCTTTCGAGGGGCAGCGAGCGAGGCTAATGAAAAACTGTTTTTT
CDR3aa: CASSFRGAASEANEKLFF
abundance: few
j_gene: TRBJ1-4
d_gene: -
v_gene: TRBV11-2

CDR3nt: TGTGCCAGCGGGCGGGACTACAATGAGCAGTTCTTC
CDR3aa: CASGRDYNEQFF
abundance: few
j_gene: TRBJ2-1
d_gene: -
v_gene: TRBV27

CDR3nt: TGTGCCAGCTCGACTCCTACCTACAATGAGCAGTTCTTC
CDR3aa: CASSTPTYNEQFF
abundance: -
j_gene: TRBJ2-1
d_gene: -
v_gene: TRBV28

CDR3nt: TGTGCCAGCAGCTTGGTGGGTAGCGGGACTACAGATACGCAGTATTTT
CDR3aa: CASSLVGSGTTDTQYF
abundance: few
j_gene: TRBJ2-3
d_gene: TRBD2
v_gene: TRBV7-2

CDR3nt: TGTGCCACCAGCAGTCGGGACAGAATCTACGAGCAGTACTTC
CDR3aa: CATSSRDRIYEQYF
abundance: -
j_gene: TRBJ2-7
d_gene: TRBD1
v_gene: TRBV15

CDR3nt: TGCAGTGCTAGAGAAGCCCGAGCAAACAATGAGCAGTTCTTC
CDR3aa: CSAREARANNEQFF
abundance: -
j_gene: TRBJ2-1
d_gene: -
v_gene: TRBV20-1

CDR3nt: TGTGCCGGCTCACCCGGGACAGGGGGCTACGAGCAGTACTTC
CDR3aa: CAGSPGTGGYEQYF
abundance: -
j_gene: TRBJ2-7
d_gene: TRBD1
v_gene: TRBV18

CDR3nt: TGCAGCGGTGGACAGGGAGCCACTGAAGCTTTCTTT
CDR3aa: CSGGQGATEAFF
abundance: -
j_gene: TRBJ1-1
d_gene: TRBD1
v_gene: TRBV29-1

CDR3nt: TGTGCCAGCAGCGTCGGACTAGCGCGAGGAGGGGACTCCTACGAGCAGTACTTC
CDR3aa: CASSVGLARGGDSYEQYF
abundance: few
j_gene: TRBJ2-7
d_gene: TRBD2
v_gene: TRBV2

CDR3nt: TGTGCCAGCAGCTTACTGGGCTCCAATGAGCAGTTCTTC
CDR3aa: CASSLLGSNEQFF
abundance: -
j_gene: TRBJ2-1
d_gene: -
v_gene: TRBV7-2

CDR3nt: TGTGCCAGCAGCCCCGGGAACTCTGGAAACACCATATATTTT
CDR3aa: CASSPGNSGNTIYF
abundance: -
j_gene: TRBJ1-3
d_gene: -
v_gene: TRBV3-1

CDR3nt: TGTGCCAGCAGCTTAATAGGGCCCTACAATGAGCAGTTCTTC
CDR3aa: CASSLIGPYNEQFF
abundance: -
j_gene: TRBJ2-1
d_gene: -
v_gene: TRBV7-2

CDR3nt: TGTGCCAGCAGCTTAGGGGTTTTTAGGGGACTGGCTGTGGACGAGCAGTACTTC
CDR3aa: CASSLGVFRGLAVDEQYF
abundance: -
j_gene: TRBJ2-7
d_gene: -
v_gene: TRBV7-2

CDR3nt: TGCAGTGCTAGACCGGACAGAATCGGAGCCTACGAGCAGTACTTC
CDR3aa: CSARPDRIGAYEQYF
abundance: -
j_gene: TRBJ2-7
d_gene: -
v_gene: TRBV20-1

CDR3nt: TGTGCCATCAGTCTCTCGACAGGATATGGCGAGCAGTACTTC
CDR3aa: CAISLSTGYGEQYF
abundance: -
j_gene: TRBJ2-7
d_gene: -
v_gene: TRBV10-3

CDR3nt: TGTGCCAGCAGCTTAGCCTTGAGGAGTCTAGCCCCGGCCAATGAGCAGTTCTTC
CDR3aa: CASSLALRSLAPANEQFF
abundance: -
j_gene: TRBJ2-1
d_gene: -
v_gene: TRBV7-6

CDR3nt: TGTGCCACCGCACAGGGGGAGAATCAGCCCCAGCATTTT
CDR3aa: CATAQGENQPQHF
abundance: -
j_gene: TRBJ1-5
d_gene: TRBD1
v_gene: TRBV15

CDR3nt: TGTGCCTGGAGTGCCCCCCGGGGAACAGATACGCAGTATTTT
CDR3aa: CAWSAPRGTDTQYF
abundance: -
j_gene: TRBJ2-3
d_gene: -
v_gene: TRBV30

CDR3nt: TGTGCCACCAGTGACCCAGACAGTATGGGCTACAATGAGCAGTACTTC
CDR3aa: CATSDPDSMGYNEQYF
abundance: -
j_gene: TRBJ2-7
d_gene: -
v_gene: TRBV24-1

CDR3nt: TGTGCCAGCAGTGAATATGATAGTTGGGGGAGAGGGGCGAACACTGAAGCTTTCTTT
CDR3aa: CASSEYDSWGRGANTEAFF
abundance: -
j_gene: TRBJ1-1
d_gene: -
v_gene: TRBV25-1

CDR3nt: TGCGCCAGCAGCTTGCCTCGCGGACTAGGAGTCGATGAGCAGTTCTTC
CDR3aa: CASSLPRGLGVDEQFF
abundance: once
j_gene: TRBJ2-1
d_gene: TRBD2
v_gene: TRBV5-1

CDR3nt: TGCAGTTCCCTTTGGGGCTCCTACGAGCAGTACTTC
CDR3aa: CSSLWGSYEQYF
abundance: few
j_gene: TRBJ2-7
d_gene: -
v_gene: TRBV20-1

CDR3nt: TGTGCCAGCTCACCAAACAGGGGGGACAATGAGCAGTTCTTC
CDR3aa: CASSPNRGDNEQFF
abundance: -
j_gene: TRBJ2-1
d_gene: TRBD1
v_gene: TRBV18

CDR3nt: TGTGCCTGGAGTGCCGAGGACAGGGTATACTCACCCCTCCACTTT
CDR3aa: CAWSAEDRVYSPLHF
abundance: -
j_gene: TRBJ1-6
d_gene: TRBD1
v_gene: TRBV30

CDR3nt: TGCAGCGTTGAAGAGGGACTAGCCAATAACTACAATGAGCAGTTCTTC
CDR3aa: CSVEEGLANNYNEQFF
abundance: many
j_gene: TRBJ2-1
d_gene: TRBD2
v_gene: TRBV29-1

CDR3nt: TGTGCCAGCAGTTTCACGGGGGAGGGTGAAAAACTGTTTTTT
CDR3aa: CASSFTGEGEKLFF
abundance: few
j_gene: TRBJ1-4
d_gene: -
v_gene: TRBV12-3/TRBV12-4

CDR3nt: TGTGCCAGCAGTCCAAGGCTGGAGGAGTCCTACGAGCAGTACTTC
CDR3aa: CASSPRLEESYEQYF
abundance: -
j_gene: TRBJ2-7
d_gene: -
v_gene: TRBV7-6

CDR3nt: TGTGCCAGCAGCTCCGACCGGGACAGGGGAGAGACCCAGTACTTC
CDR3aa: CASSSDRDRGETQYF
abundance: -
j_gene: TRBJ2-5
d_gene: TRBD1
v_gene: TRBV7-2

CDR3nt: TGTGCCAGCAGTTACTCGGCAGGGCGGTCTGGGCATATCTATGGCTACACCTTC
CDR3aa: CASSYSAGRSGHIYGYTF
abundance: -
j_gene: TRBJ1-2
d_gene: -
v_gene: TRBV6-5

CDR3nt: TGTGCCAGCAGCTTAAGTTTGCGCCCCCCCACAGATACGCAGTATTTT
CDR3aa: CASSLSLRPPTDTQYF
abundance: -
j_gene: TRBJ2-3
d_gene: -
v_gene: TRBV5-5

CDR3nt: TGTGCCAGCAGCTTAGTTTCTCCGCTCGGGACTAGCGGGAGGTCCGGGGGGGATGAGCAGTTCTTC
CDR3aa: CASSLVSPLGTSGRSGGDEQFF
abundance: few
j_gene: TRBJ2-1
d_gene: TRBD2
v_gene: TRBV11-2

CDR3nt: TGCGCCAGCAGCCAAGTCGACAGGGGCTACGAGCAGTACTTC
CDR3aa: CASSQVDRGYEQYF
abundance: -
j_gene: TRBJ2-7
d_gene: TRBD1
v_gene: TRBV4-3

CDR3nt: TGCGCCAGCAGCCGACCCGGGACAGGGGACCCTGAGCAGTTCTTC
CDR3aa: CASSRPGTGDPEQFF
abundance: -
j_gene: TRBJ2-1
d_gene: TRBD1
v_gene: TRBV4-1

CDR3nt: TGTGCCAGCAGCTCCCCTTACGGGAGGGCCACAGATACGCAGTATTTT
CDR3aa: CASSSPYGRATDTQYF
abundance: -
j_gene: TRBJ2-3
d_gene: TRBD2
v_gene: TRBV9

CDR3nt: TGCAGTGTCTATACGGGGAGCTACGAGCAGTACTTC
CDR3aa: CSVYTGSYEQYF
abundance: few
j_gene: TRBJ2-7
d_gene: -
v_gene: TRBV20-1

CDR3nt: TGTGCCAGCAGCACCCCGACAGGGTACAATGAGCAGTTCTTC
CDR3aa: CASSTPTGYNEQFF
abundance: few
j_gene: TRBJ2-1
d_gene: TRBD1
v_gene: TRBV7-2

CDR3nt: TGTGCCAGCAGACCCGACAACAATCAGCCCCAGCATTTT
CDR3aa: CASRPDNNQPQHF
abundance: -
j_gene: TRBJ1-5
d_gene: -
v_gene: TRBV2

CDR3nt: TGCAGTGCCCGACTAGCGGGAGTGGGAGAGCAGTTCTTC
CDR3aa: CSARLAGVGEQFF
abundance: -
j_gene: TRBJ2-1
d_gene: TRBD2
v_gene: TRBV20-1

CDR3nt: TGTGCCAGCAGCGGAAGGTTGACATCTTCCTACAATGAGCAGTTCTTC
CDR3aa: CASSGRLTSSYNEQFF
abundance: -
j_gene: TRBJ2-1
d_gene: -
v_gene: TRBV7-9

CDR3nt: TGTGCCTGGAGTGTACAGGGGTACAATGAGCAGTTCTTC
CDR3aa: CAWSVQGYNEQFF
abundance: few
j_gene: TRBJ2-1
d_gene: TRBD1
v_gene: TRBV30

CDR3nt: TGCAGCGTTGACAGGGAATTCACAGATACGCAGTATTTT
CDR3aa: CSVDREFTDTQYF
abundance: few
j_gene: TRBJ2-3
d_gene: -
v_gene: TRBV29-1

CDR3nt: TGCGCCAGCAGCTCCGCAGGGGGACCAGAGACCCAGTACTTC
CDR3aa: CASSSAGGPETQYF
abundance: -
j_gene: TRBJ2-5
d_gene: TRBD1
v_gene: TRBV5-1

CDR3nt: TGCAGTGCTAGTTTCCGAGCAAGGAGCGGAGATACGCAGTATTTT
CDR3aa: CSASFRARSGDTQYF
abundance: -
j_gene: TRBJ2-3
d_gene: -
v_gene: TRBV20-1

CDR3nt: TGTGCCATAGGAGTGGTCGAGCAGTACTTC
CDR3aa: CAIGVVEQYF
abundance: -
j_gene: TRBJ2-7
d_gene: -
v_gene: TRBV10-3

CDR3nt: TGTGCCAGCAGTATAGCGGGAGACCACAATGAGCAGTTCTTC
CDR3aa: CASSIAGDHNEQFF
abundance: -
j_gene: TRBJ2-1
d_gene: TRBD2
v_gene: TRBV6-5

CDR3nt: TGCGCCAGCAGCCAAGGTTCTCCGGGCGCATCGGGGGAGCAGTACTTC
CDR3aa: CASSQGSPGASGEQYF
abundance: few
j_gene: TRBJ2-7
d_gene: -
v_gene: TRBV4-3

CDR3nt: TGTGCCATCAGGAGCGGGAGCTACTACAATGAGCAGTACTTC
CDR3aa: CAIRSGSYYNEQYF
abundance: once
j_gene: TRBJ2-7
d_gene: TRBD2
v_gene: TRBV10-3

CDR3nt: TGCAGTGCTCGTAGCGGGAAAAAAAACATTCAGTACTTC
CDR3aa: CSARSGKKNIQYF
abundance: few
j_gene: TRBJ2-4
d_gene: TRBD2
v_gene: TRBV20-1

CDR3nt: TGTGCCAGCAGTGAAGAGAGAGGCGACGAGCAGTACTTC
CDR3aa: CASSEERGDEQYF
abundance: -
j_gene: TRBJ2-7
d_gene: -
v_gene: TRBV6-1